The sequence of this TCR beta chain was determined in a study of blood T cell repertoires in COVID-19. Whole-study context: Acute and convalescent COVID-19 samples came from the United States, Italy and Spain.

Using immunoSEQ multiplex PCR, the repertoire was profiled, and TCRdb retains in-frame clones only, with some absent. The sample includes about 82,000 clones, around 85% of them seen just once. The CDR3 consists of 13 residues. CDR1 and CDR2 from the germline V gene are SGHTA and FQGNSA. Trimming took 6 bases from V and 10 from J; bases not matched to a gene: 8. Sequenced material: peripheral blood. This rearrangement joins TRBV7-2 to TRBJ1-2; 10 nucleotides align to TRBD1. This receptor was obtained from a man aged 80 or over with active or convalescent COVID-19. CDR3 loop: CASSSRQGADYTF. The CDR3 DNA reads TGTGCCAGCAGTTCCCGACAGGGGGCGGACTACACCTTC. The full variable domain, in which reference TRBV7-2 and TRBJ1-2 provide the parts outside the CDR3, is GAGVSQSPSNKVTEKGKDVELRCDPISGHTALYWYRQSLGQGLEFLIYFQGNSAPDKSGLPSDRFSAERTGGSVSTLTIQRTQQEDSAVYLCASSSRQGADYTFGSGTRLTVV.